The sample holds a few counts of the clone carrying this TCR beta chain. What it binds is not known. This sample is part of a study of beta chain features in type 1 diabetes. Study-level results: The naive, central memory and Treg TCRB repertoires showed an apparent similarity that was greater among patients than among healthy donors. All four CD4+ subsets of Type 1 diabetes patients contained TCRB CDR3s that were moderately but significantly shorter.

Trimming took 0 bases from V and 6 from J; bases not matched to a gene: 5. This CDR3 has 16 residues. Expressed TCRB transcripts got sequenced, as all isolated RNA was reverse transcribed. Roughly 3.4 million reads per sample on average were obtained from naive, central memory and regulatory T cell samples. TCRdb's copy holds only in-frame clones and misses some; the assay was immunoSEQ multiplex PCR. Found here are 95,000 to 150,000 clones, roughly 17% of them singletons; the top ten hold 2.6%. The sample was central memory CD4+ T cells from blood. The receptor's source is a young man with type 1 diabetes. The chain is built from TRBV23-1 and TRBJ1-2; 12 bases align to TRBD1. TRBV23-1 counts as an open reading frame of uncertain function. DNA of the CDR3: TGCGCCAGCAGTCAATCGGGACAGGGGGCGCAGGATGGCTACACCTTC. Protein product: CASSQSGQGAQDGYTF.